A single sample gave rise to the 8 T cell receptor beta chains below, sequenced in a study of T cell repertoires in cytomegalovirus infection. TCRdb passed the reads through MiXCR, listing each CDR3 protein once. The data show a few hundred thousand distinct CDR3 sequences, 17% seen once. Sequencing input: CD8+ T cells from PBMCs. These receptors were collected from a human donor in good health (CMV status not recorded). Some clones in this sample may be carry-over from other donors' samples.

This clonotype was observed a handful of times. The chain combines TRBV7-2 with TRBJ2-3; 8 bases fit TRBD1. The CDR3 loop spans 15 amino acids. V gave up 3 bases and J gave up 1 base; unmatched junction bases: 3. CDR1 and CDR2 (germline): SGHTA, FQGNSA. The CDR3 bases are TGTGCCAGCAGCTTGACAGGGGCCCGCACAGATACGCAGTATTTT. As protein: CASSLTGARTDTQYF.

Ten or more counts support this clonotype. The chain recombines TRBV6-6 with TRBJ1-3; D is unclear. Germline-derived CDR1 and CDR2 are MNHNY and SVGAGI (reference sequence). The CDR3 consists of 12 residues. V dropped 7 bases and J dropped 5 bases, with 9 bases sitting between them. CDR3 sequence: CASTLDRNTIYF. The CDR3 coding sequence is TGTGCCAGCACCCTAGACCGAAACACCATATATTTT.

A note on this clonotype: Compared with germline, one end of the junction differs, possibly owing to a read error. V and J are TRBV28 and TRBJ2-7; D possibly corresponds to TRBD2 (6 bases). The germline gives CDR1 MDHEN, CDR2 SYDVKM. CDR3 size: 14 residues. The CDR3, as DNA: TGTGCCATCAGTCCGCGGGAATACGGAGGCGAGCAGTACTTC. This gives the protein CAISPREYGGEQYF.

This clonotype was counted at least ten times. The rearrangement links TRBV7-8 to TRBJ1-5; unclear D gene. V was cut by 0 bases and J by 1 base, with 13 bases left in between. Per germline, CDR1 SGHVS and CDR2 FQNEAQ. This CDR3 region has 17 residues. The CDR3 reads CASSLAAWDGSNQPQHF. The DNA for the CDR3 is TGTGCCAGCAGCTTAGCTGCCTGGGATGGGAGCAATCAGCCCCAGCATTTT.

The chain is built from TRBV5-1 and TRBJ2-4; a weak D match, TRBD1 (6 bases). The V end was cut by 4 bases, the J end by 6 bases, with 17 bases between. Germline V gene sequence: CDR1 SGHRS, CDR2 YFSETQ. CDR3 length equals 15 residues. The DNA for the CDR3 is TGCGCCAGCAGCGCAGAACAGGGTGGTGGAAACATTCAGTACTTC. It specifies CASSAEQGGGNIQYF. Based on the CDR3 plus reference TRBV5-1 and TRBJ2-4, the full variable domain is KAGVTQTPRYLIKTRGQQVTLSCSPISGHRSVSWYQQTPGQGLQFLFEYFSETQRNKGNFPGRFSGRQFSNSRSEMNVSTLELGDSALYLCASSAEQGGGNIQYFGAGTRLSVL.

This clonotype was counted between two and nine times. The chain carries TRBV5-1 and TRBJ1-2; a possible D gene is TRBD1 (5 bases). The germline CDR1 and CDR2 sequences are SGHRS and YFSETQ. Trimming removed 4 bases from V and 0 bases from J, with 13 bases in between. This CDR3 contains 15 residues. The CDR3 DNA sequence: TGCGCCAGCAGCCTACCGGGGGGGGCTAACTATGGCTACACCTTC. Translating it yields CASSLPGGANYGYTF.

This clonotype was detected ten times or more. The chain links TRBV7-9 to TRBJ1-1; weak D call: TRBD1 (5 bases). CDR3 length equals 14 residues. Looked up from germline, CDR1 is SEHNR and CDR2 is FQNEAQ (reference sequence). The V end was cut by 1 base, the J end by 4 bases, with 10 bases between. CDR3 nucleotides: TGTGCCAGCAGCTTAGTTCAGGGTAGCACTGAAGCTTTCTTT. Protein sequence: CASSLVQGSTEAFF.

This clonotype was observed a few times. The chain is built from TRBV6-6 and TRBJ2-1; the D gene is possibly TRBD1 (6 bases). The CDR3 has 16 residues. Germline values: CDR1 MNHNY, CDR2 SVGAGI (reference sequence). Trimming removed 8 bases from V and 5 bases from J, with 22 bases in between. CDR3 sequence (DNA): TGTGCCAGCTCAATTTTAGGGGGTACCACTAACAATGAGCAGTTCTTC. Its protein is CASSILGGTTNNEQFF.